This section outlines one T cell receptor beta chain sequence together with its context. The data were obtained in a study of blood T cell repertoires in COVID-19. Measured with immunoSEQ multiplex PCR; TCRdb has only the in-frame clones, and not every one. The sample yields 50,000 to 80,000 clones, 88% seen once. Trimming removed 10 bases from V and 2 bases from J; junction bases left unmatched: 3. The CDR3 is made up of 13 amino acids. The germline CDR1 and CDR2 sequences are LNHDA and SQIVND (reference sequence). Sequenced: PBMCs or T cells enriched from blood (not recorded which). The J gene is TRBJ2-3, the V gene TRBV19; 10 bases map to TRBD2. The receptor was derived from a woman in her 40s who had recovered from COVID-19. CDR3 DNA: TGTGCCACTAGCGGGGGAACCACAGATACGCAGTATTTT. Its translation: CATSGGTTDTQYF. Full variable domain (rest looked up from reference TRBV19 and TRBJ2-3): DGGITQSPKYLFRKEGQNVTLSCEQNLNHDAMYWYRQDPGQGLRLIYYSQIVNDFQKGDIAEGYSVSREKKESFPLTVTSAQKNPTAFYLCATSGGTTDTQYFGPGTRLTVL.